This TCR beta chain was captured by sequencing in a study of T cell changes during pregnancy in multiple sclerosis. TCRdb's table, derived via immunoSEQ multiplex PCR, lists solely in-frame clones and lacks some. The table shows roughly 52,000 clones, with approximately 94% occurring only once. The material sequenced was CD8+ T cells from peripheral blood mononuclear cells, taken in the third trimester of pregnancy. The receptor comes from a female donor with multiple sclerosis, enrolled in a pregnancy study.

Here the CDR3 DNA reads TGTGCCAGCAGCGCGGAAAAGACCCAGTACTTC. The encoded protein is CASSAEKTQYF. The gene calls are TRBV13 and TRBJ2-5; D is uncertain. Germline-derived CDR1 and CDR2 are PRHDT and FYEKMQ (reference sequence). The CDR3 runs 11 residues. Trimming took off 5 bases at V and 6 bases at J, with 7 bases between the two ends.